This TCR beta chain was sequenced in a study of CD8+ T cells in alopecia areata. Regarding the study as a whole: More clonal than normal scalp was lesional scalp, particularly alopecia totalis/universalis. Tissue-resident alphabeta T cells belonging to normal skin likewise get sequenced within scalp specimens. Although TCR sharing was seen in mice, sharing across patients was less clear, possibly for HLA-related reasons.

The CDR3 spans 16 residues. From germline, CDR1 is LNHNV and CDR2 YYDKDF (reference sequence). J was trimmed by 6 bases and V by 5 bases; bases with no gene match: 12. PBMCs yielded sorted CD4+ and CD8+ T cells. The sequencing template was cDNA reverse transcribed from extracted RNA. The method was immunoSEQ multiplex PCR; TCRdb's version includes in-frame clones alone and lacks a portion of them. The sample consists of 150,000 to 200,000 clones, 55% to 65% of them appearing once. In regard to this clone: The antigen is not known.

This sequence joins TRBV15 and TRBJ1-2, with 10 bases aligning to TRBD1. The sample consisted of CD4+ T cells sorted from blood. The source of this sequence is a human donor in good health. The CDR3 DNA follows: TGTGCCACCAGCCGTTTCGTGGGACAGGGGACGGATGGCTACACCTTC. Protein: CATSRFVGQGTDGYTF.